This record looks at one T cell receptor (beta chain) sequence and its context. Its antigen is as yet unknown. Trimming cost V 10 bases and J 2 bases, with 18 bases left between them. This CDR3 has 14 residues. Germline V gives CDR1 MDHEN, CDR2 SYDVKM. Using a constant-region primer together with ProtoScript II reverse transcriptase, TCR beta cDNA was made from 500 ng of total RNA. A slightly modified ARM-PCR protocol with three nested multiplex PCR rounds produced these TCR beta libraries. TRBV1-TRBV30 forward and Cbeta reverse primers drove the first two approximately 11-cycle rounds. TCRdb analysed the multiplex PCR reads with MiXCR anew, one entry per CDR3 protein. Seen here are around 190,000 distinct CDR3 sequences, 70% to 90% observed once, and the top ten hold roughly 20%. This sample was taken from a study of tumor-infiltrating lymphocytes in primary liver carcinoma. The study's findings and limits: Tumor region pairs overlapped more than did tumor-adjacent and tumor-blood pairs. Roughly 7.5-24% of top clones, and no more, occurred in all five tumor regions. The study found a significantly higher top-250-clone fraction in tumors than in blood (p = 0.039).

Co-extraction of both nucleic acids (RNA and DNA) used about 17-33 mg of unsorted bulk tissue. Treatment-naive at the time, the patients had chronic HBV infection. The sequenced sample was tumor tissue from primary liver carcinoma. This TCR was recovered from a man aged 35 to 55 with primary liver carcinoma and hepatitis B virus infection. The chain combines TRBV28 with TRBJ2-7; D remains ambiguous. The CDR3 nucleotides are TGTGCCACAAGTTTATTCGGACGAACCTACGAGCAGTACTTC. This translates into CATSLFGRTYEQYF.